This entry is about one T cell receptor beta chain. Its antigen is undetermined. Expressed TCRB transcripts were sequenced because the entire RNA isolate underwent reverse transcription. Profiled with immunoSEQ multiplex PCR; TCRdb holds only in-frame clones, not every one. The sample has approximately 37,000 clones, about half seen once. Purity (above 95%) was reached by all sorted populations. The sample originates from a study of beta chain features in type 1 diabetes. Germline V gene lookup returns CDR1 SGHNT and CDR2 YYREEE (reference sequence). V lost 3 bases and J lost 4, with 19 bases in between. CDR3 size: 16 residues. Study-level results: Patients showed naive, central memory and Treg TCRB repertoires that appeared more similar than those of healthy donors. Shortening of TCRB CDR3s, moderate but significant, appeared in all four CD4+ subsets of Type 1 diabetes patients. Diminished insertions and augmented deletions at VDJ junctions characterized type 1 diabetes patients.

This sequence joins TRBV5-4 and TRBJ2-5; D might be TRBD2 (6 bases). The sequence derives from a woman in her late teens or twenties in good health. The source material was central memory CD4+ T cells from blood. The CDR3 DNA is TGTGCCAGCAGCTCGGGGACTGGGGGGTTGGTAGAGACCCAGTACTTC. Its protein product is CASSSGTGGLVETQYF.